This T cell receptor (beta chain) was captured by sequencing in a study of Graves' ophthalmopathy and Graves' hyperthyroidism. Overall study results and limits: The 13-signature model separated ophthalmopathy from stable hyperthyroidism at roughly 90% sensitivity and roughly 81% specificity.

Using RNA transcripts, the TCR beta CDR3 regions were amplified. The workflow started with a first-round RT-PCR run with HTBI primers and then moved on to a second-round multiplex PCR. A single record per CDR3 protein comes from TCRdb applying MiXCR to the multiplex PCR reads. The repertoire consists of hundreds of thousands of distinct CDR3 sequences, with more than 20% occurring once and the leading ten covering roughly 3%. Stable hyperthyroidism was defined by absence of ophthalmopathy within 18 months of follow-up. Ages of hyperthyroidism patients ran from 18 to 65, and their diagnoses were new, under 2 months' duration. The diagnosis was founded upon clinical symptoms, serum thyroxine, TRAb, thyroid ultrasound and orbital computed tomography. The CDR3 is made up of 16 amino acids. V lost 2 bases and J lost 0, with 13 bases in between. Germline CDR1 is MNHEY and CDR2 is SVGEGT. Many counts were recorded for this clonotype. Antigen: not known.

This TCR was sampled from a woman under 30 with stable Graves' hyperthyroidism. J is TRBJ1-1 and V is TRBV6-2 or TRBV6-3; D is unresolved. The sequenced sample consisted of peripheral blood. CDR3 in amino acids: CASSYAPGRMNTEAFF. In DNA, the CDR3 is TGTGCCAGCAGTTACGCTCCAGGACGCATGAACACTGAAGCTTTCTTT.